Sequencing of this T cell receptor beta chain was carried out in a study of blood T cell repertoires in COVID-19. For the study at large: Both acute and convalescent COVID-19 samples were obtained from the United States, Italy and Spain. T cells, B-cell-depleted T cells, or PBMCs provided the cDNA or gDNA that served as material.

Germline lookup yields CDR1 SNHLY and CDR2 FYNNEI. CDR3 size: 13 residues. V gave up 7 bases and J gave up 2 bases, with 9 bases separating them. In the original analysis: Amplification from reference gene primers served as the basis for estimated nucleated cell counts. TCRdb keeps only in-frame clones here, not all; method: immunoSEQ multiplex PCR. D and trimming were read from the DNA, whereas the V and J calls and clone size are those reported in that table. The sample consists of roughly 200,000 clones, around 85% of them appearing once. Participants' reported clinical history set cohort assignment.

The sequenced sample consisted of PBMCs or T cells enriched from blood (not recorded which). The TCR was taken from a woman aged 40-49 years with acute COVID-19. The chain employs TRBV2 and TRBJ1-5; no clear D gene. The CDR3 loop is CASTDTGNQPQHF. Here the CDR3 DNA reads TGTGCCAGCACCGACACGGGCAATCAGCCCCAGCATTTT.